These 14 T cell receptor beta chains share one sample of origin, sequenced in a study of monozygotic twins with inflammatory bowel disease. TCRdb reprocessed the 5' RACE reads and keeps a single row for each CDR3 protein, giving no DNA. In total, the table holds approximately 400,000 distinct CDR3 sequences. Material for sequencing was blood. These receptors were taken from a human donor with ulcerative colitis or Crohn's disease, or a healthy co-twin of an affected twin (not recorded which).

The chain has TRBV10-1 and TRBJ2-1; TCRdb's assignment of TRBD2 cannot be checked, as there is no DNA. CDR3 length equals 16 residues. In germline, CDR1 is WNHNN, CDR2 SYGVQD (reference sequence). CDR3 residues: CASRDRLAGGYNEQFF.

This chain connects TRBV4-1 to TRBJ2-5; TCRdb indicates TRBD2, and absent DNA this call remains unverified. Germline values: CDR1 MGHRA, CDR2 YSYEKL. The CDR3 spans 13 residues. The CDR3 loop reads CASSRVEEETQYF.

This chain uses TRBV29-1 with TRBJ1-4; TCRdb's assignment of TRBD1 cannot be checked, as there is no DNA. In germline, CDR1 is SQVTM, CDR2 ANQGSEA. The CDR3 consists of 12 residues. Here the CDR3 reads CSGGRPNEKLFF. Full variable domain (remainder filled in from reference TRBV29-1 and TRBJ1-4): SAVISQKPSRDICQRGTSLTIQCQVDSQVTMMFWYRQQPGQSLTLIATANQGSEATYESGFVIDKFPISRPNLTFSTLTVSNMSPEDSSIYLCSGGRPNEKLFFGSGTQLSVL.

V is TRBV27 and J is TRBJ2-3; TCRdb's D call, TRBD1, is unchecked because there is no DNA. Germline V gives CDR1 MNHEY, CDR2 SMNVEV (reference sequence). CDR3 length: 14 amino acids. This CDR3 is CASSSQGGRGTQYF.

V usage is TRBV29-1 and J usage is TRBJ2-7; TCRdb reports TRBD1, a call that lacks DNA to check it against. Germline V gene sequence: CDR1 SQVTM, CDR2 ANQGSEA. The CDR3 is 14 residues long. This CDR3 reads CSVQLRGFSYEQYF.

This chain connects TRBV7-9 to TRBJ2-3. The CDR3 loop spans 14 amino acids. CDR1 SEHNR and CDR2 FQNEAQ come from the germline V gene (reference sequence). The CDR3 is CASSFVHPTDTQYF.

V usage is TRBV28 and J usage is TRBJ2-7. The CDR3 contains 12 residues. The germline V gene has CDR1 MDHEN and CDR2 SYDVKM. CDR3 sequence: CASSSTLYEQYF.

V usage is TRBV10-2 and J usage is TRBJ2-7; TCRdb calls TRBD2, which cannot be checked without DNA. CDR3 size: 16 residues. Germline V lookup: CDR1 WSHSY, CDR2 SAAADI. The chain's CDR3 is CASSGLAGLDTYEQYF.

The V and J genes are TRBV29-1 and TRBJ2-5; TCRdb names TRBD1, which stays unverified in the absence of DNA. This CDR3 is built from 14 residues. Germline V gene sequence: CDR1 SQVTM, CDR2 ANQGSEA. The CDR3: CSVEASVPGETQYF.

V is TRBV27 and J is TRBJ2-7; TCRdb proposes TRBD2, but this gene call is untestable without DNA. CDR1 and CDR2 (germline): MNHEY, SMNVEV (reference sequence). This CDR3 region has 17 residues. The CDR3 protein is CASSSRVLAGDPYEQYF.

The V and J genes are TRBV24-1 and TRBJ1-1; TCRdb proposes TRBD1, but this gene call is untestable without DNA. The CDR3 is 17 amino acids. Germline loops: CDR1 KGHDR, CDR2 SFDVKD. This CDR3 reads CATGMVGPRGSNTEAFF.

The CDR3 reads CSARDLRGERIGELFF. The rearrangement uses TRBV20-1 and TRBJ2-2; absent DNA, TCRdb's TRBD2 call cannot be checked. This CDR3 comprises 16 residues. In germline, CDR1 is DFQATT, CDR2 SNEGSKA (reference sequence).

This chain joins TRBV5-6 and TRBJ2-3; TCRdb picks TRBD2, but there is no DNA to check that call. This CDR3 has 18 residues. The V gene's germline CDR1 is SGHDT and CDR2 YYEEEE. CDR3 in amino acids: CASSLMSSGGRRTDTQYF.

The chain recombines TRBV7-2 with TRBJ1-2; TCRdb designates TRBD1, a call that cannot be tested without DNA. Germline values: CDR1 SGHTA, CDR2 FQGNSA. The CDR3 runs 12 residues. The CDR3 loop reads CASSAGVYGYTF. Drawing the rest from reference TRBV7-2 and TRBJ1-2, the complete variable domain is GAGVSQSPSNKVTEKGKDVELRCDPISGHTALYWYRQSLGQGLEFLIYFQGNSAPDKSGLPSDRFSAERTGGSVSTLTIQRTQQEDSAVYLCASSAGVYGYTFGSGTRLTVV.